Listed here are 29 T cell receptor beta chains from one sample, sequenced in a study of blood T cell repertoires in COVID-19. Measured with immunoSEQ multiplex PCR; TCRdb has only the in-frame clones, and not every one. In the table there are some 74,000 clones, more than 65% of which are singletons. The material sequenced was peripheral blood. Every receptor here comes from a woman in her forties or fifties with acute or convalescent COVID-19.

A remark on this clone: The same CDR3 is also encoded by other DNA sequences in this sample. J is TRBJ1-5 and V is TRBV7-2; D possibly corresponds to TRBD1 (5 bases). The CDR3 extends over 13 amino acids. The V and J ends lost 3 bases and 4 bases respectively, with 7 bases between them. CDR1 SGHTA and CDR2 FQGNSA come from the germline V gene. The DNA of the CDR3 is TGTGCCAGCAGCTTCCAGGGAAATCAGCCCCAGCATTTT. Its protein product is CASSFQGNQPQHF. The full variable domain, its missing parts supplied by reference TRBV7-2 and TRBJ1-5, is GAGVSQSPSNKVTEKGKDVELRCDPISGHTALYWYRQSLGQGLEFLIYFQGNSAPDKSGLPSDRFSAERTGGSVSTLTIQRTQQEDSAVYLCASSFQGNQPQHFGDGTRLSIL.

CDR3 in DNA: TGTGCCAGCAGTTCCTCTACGACAGGGCAGCATTTT. Protein sequence: CASSSSTTGQHF. The chain uses TRBV6-2 or TRBV6-3 and TRBJ1-5; TRBD1 matches at 7 bases. Germline V gene data show CDR1 as MNHEY and CDR2 as SVGEGT. CDR3 length: 12 residues. The V segment lost 4 bases and the J segment 13 bases; nucleotides outside the gene matches: 7.

This clone occurred once. The chain employs TRBV18 and TRBJ1-2; 7 bases agree with TRBD1. Looked up from germline, CDR1 is KGHSH and CDR2 is LQKENI. This CDR3 spans 13 amino acids. J was trimmed by 6 bases and V by 3 bases; bases with no gene match: 4. Written as DNA, the CDR3 is TGTGCCAGCTCACCGGAACAGGGGAATGGCTACACCTTC. As protein: CASSPEQGNGYTF. Based on the CDR3 plus reference TRBV18 and TRBJ1-2, the full variable domain is NAGVMQNPRHLVRRRGQEARLRCSPMKGHSHVYWYRQLPEEGLKFMVYLQKENIIDESGMPKERFSAEFPKEGPSILRIQQVVRGDSAAYFCASSPEQGNGYTFGSGTRLTVV.

This rearrangement joins TRBV6-5 to TRBJ1-6; D is uncertain. The CDR3 is made up of 14 amino acids. The germline V gene encodes CDR1 MNHEY and CDR2 SVGAGI. Trimming cost V 8 bases and J 7 bases, with 15 bases left between them. For the CDR3, the DNA is TGTGCCAGCTCCCGAGATCTCTGGAATTCACCCCTCCACTTT. Its protein is CASSRDLWNSPLHF.

The sample holds a few counts of this clone. The chain carries TRBV6-5 and TRBJ2-5; 13 bases map to TRBD2. Germline values: CDR1 MNHEY, CDR2 SVGAGI. This CDR3 has 15 residues. Trimming removed 5 bases from V and 5 bases from J; junction bases left unmatched: 5. CDR3 DNA: TGTGCCAGCAGTCAACTAGCGGGAGGGCCGGAGACCCAGTACTTC. Translation gives CASSQLAGGPETQYF.

As DNA, the CDR3 is TGTGCCAGCAGTGGGCAGGGGGCGATTTCGGCAGATACGCAGTATTTT. It codes for CASSGQGAISADTQYF. The chain recombines TRBV6-1 with TRBJ2-3, with TRBD1 matching over 8 bases. CDR1 and CDR2 from the germline V gene are MNHNS and SASEGT. This CDR3 spans 16 amino acids. J lost 4 bases, V lost 4 bases, and 10 bases had no gene match.

J is TRBJ1-1 and V is TRBV7-2; 12 positions match TRBD1. The CDR3 extends over 15 amino acids. CDR1 and CDR2 from the germline V gene are SGHTA and FQGNSA. The V gene end was trimmed by 2 bases and the J gene end by 11 bases; junction bases not matched to a gene: 9. The CDR3 sequence is CASSLKGGTGGTAFF. Written as DNA, the CDR3 is TGTGCCAGCAGCTTAAAAGGAGGGACAGGGGGCACGGCTTTCTTT. The full variable domain, with the rest looked up from reference TRBV7-2 and TRBJ1-1, is GAGVSQSPSNKVTEKGKDVELRCDPISGHTALYWYRQSLGQGLEFLIYFQGNSAPDKSGLPSDRFSAERTGGSVSTLTIQRTQQEDSAVYLCASSLKGGTGGTAFFGQGTRLTVV.

This clone has a handful of counts. This chain joins TRBV4-2 and TRBJ2-1, with 7 bases aligning to TRBD2. The V gene end was trimmed by 6 bases and the J gene end by 8 bases; junction bases not matched to a gene: 4. This CDR3 is 12 amino acids long. Germline CDR1 is LGHNA and CDR2 is YNFKEQ. DNA of the CDR3: TGTGCCAGCAGTCCCGGGGGGTATGAGCAGTTCTTC. Protein sequence: CASSPGGYEQFF.

This sequence joins TRBV7-2 and TRBJ1-5, with 7 bases that match TRBD1. The CDR3 runs 15 residues. Germline CDR1 SGHTA, CDR2 FQGNSA. Trimming took 5 bases from V and 1 from J; bases not matched to a gene: 5. The DNA of the CDR3 is TGTGCCAGCAGCCGGGAGGGGGCCAGCAATCAGCCCCAGCATTTT. Its protein product is CASSREGASNQPQHF. The variable domain in full, with the rest retrieved from reference TRBV7-2 and TRBJ1-5, is GAGVSQSPSNKVTEKGKDVELRCDPISGHTALYWYRQSLGQGLEFLIYFQGNSAPDKSGLPSDRFSAERTGGSVSTLTIQRTQQEDSAVYLCASSREGASNQPQHFGDGTRLSIL.

There are a few counts of this clone. The CDR3 protein is CASSLIAGAYNEQFF. In DNA form, the CDR3 reads TGTGCCAGCAGTTTAATTGCGGGAGCATACAATGAGCAGTTCTTC. The chain carries TRBV27 and TRBJ2-1, with 7 positions matching TRBD2. The trim removed 2 bases at V and 4 bases at J, leaving 5 bases unmatched. CDR1 and CDR2 (germline): MNHEY, SMNVEV (reference sequence). This CDR3 has 15 residues.

This sequence joins TRBV5-1 and TRBJ1-5; D call uncertain. Per the germline V gene, CDR1 is SGHRS and CDR2 is YFSETQ. V lost 4 bases, J lost 6 bases, and 17 bases lay in between. CDR3 length equals 15 residues. The DNA of the CDR3 is TGCGCCAGCAGCCTCGGGCAGGAGGCAGGTCAGCCCCAGCATTTT. This encodes CASSLGQEAGQPQHF.

This chain links TRBV6-6 with TRBJ2-3; 7 positions match TRBD1. The V gene end was trimmed by 5 bases and the J gene end by 4 bases; junction bases not matched to a gene: 9. Germline V lookup: CDR1 MNHNY, CDR2 SVGAGI (reference sequence). This CDR3 has 15 residues. The CDR3 loop reads CASSKQGWVADTQYF. The CDR3 region has the DNA TGTGCCAGCAGTAAACAGGGGTGGGTGGCAGATACGCAGTATTTT.

This clone was seen just once. This chain joins TRBV29-1 and TRBJ2-2; D remains ambiguous. V lost 1 base, J lost 5 bases, and 8 bases lay in between. Germline lookup yields CDR1 SQVTM and CDR2 ANQGSEA. The CDR3 extends over 13 amino acids. In nucleotides, the CDR3 is TGCAGCGTTGAAGTATTAGAAACCGGGGAGCTGTTTTTT. Translated, it gives CSVEVLETGELFF.

A single count supports this clone. The V and J genes are TRBV5-1 and TRBJ2-1, with 14 bases matching TRBD2. Per germline, CDR1 SGHRS and CDR2 YFSETQ. J gave up 4 bases and V 4 bases, and 7 bases lay outside the gene matches. The CDR3 extends over 17 amino acids. CDR3 in amino acids: CASSGGLAGAQYNEQFF. The CDR3 DNA reads as TGCGCCAGCAGCGGGGGACTAGCGGGGGCCCAATACAATGAGCAGTTCTTC. Full variable domain (outside the CDR3, taken from reference TRBV5-1 and TRBJ2-1): KAGVTQTPRYLIKTRGQQVTLSCSPISGHRSVSWYQQTPGQGLQFLFEYFSETQRNKGNFPGRFSGRQFSNSRSEMNVSTLELGDSALYLCASSGGLAGAQYNEQFFGPGTRLTVL.

The J gene is TRBJ2-2, the V gene TRBV5-4; D is possibly TRBD2 (5 bases). The germline V and J ends were trimmed by 4 bases and 1 base, with 8 bases remaining between them. CDR1 is SGHNT, CDR2 YYREEE, per germline (reference sequence). CDR3 length: 14 amino acids. CDR3 nucleotide sequence: TGTGCCAGCAGCGCAACTAGGAACACCGGGGAGCTGTTTTTT. Protein: CASSATRNTGELFF.

The V call is TRBV7-9, the J call TRBJ1-1, with D possibly being TRBD1 (6 bases). The CDR3 contains 15 residues. V was cut by 7 bases and J by 2 bases, with 17 bases left in between. Per the germline V gene, CDR1 is SEHNR and CDR2 is FQNEAQ (reference sequence). CDR3 sequence (DNA): TGTGCCAGCAACCCGTGGGGGCAATTTAACACTGAAGCTTTCTTT. This gives the protein CASNPWGQFNTEAFF.

CDR3 bases: TGTGCCAGCAGCCCTCAAACAGCGGGGACCTACAATGAGCAGTTCTTC. Amino acids: CASSPQTAGTYNEQFF. The gene calls are TRBV4-2 and TRBJ2-1; 7 bases agree with TRBD2. With V trimmed by 4 bases and J by 2 bases, 8 bases remained unmatched. Germline V gives CDR1 LGHNA, CDR2 YNFKEQ. This CDR3 is built from 16 residues.

The chain uses TRBV28 and TRBJ2-5, with TRBD2 as a possible D gene (5 bases). The CDR3 contains 14 residues. CDR1 and CDR2 from the germline V gene are MDHEN and SYDVKM. Trimming removed 5 bases at V and 5 bases at J, with 15 bases between. The CDR3 reads CASSNERASETQYF. The CDR3 DNA follows: TGTGCCAGCAGTAACGAGAGGGCCAGCGAGACCCAGTACTTC.

The CDR3, as DNA: TGTGCCAGCATCGTCTCAGGGAATAACTATGGCTACACCTTC. Residues: CASIVSGNNYGYTF. The genes are TRBV28 and TRBJ1-2, with a possible D match to TRBD1 (5 bases). Germline CDR1 MDHEN, CDR2 SYDVKM. The CDR3 is made up of 14 amino acids. V dropped 7 bases and J dropped 1 base, with 13 bases sitting between them.

The rearrangement links TRBV27 to TRBJ2-1, with 8 nucleotides matching TRBD2. The CDR3 loop spans 15 amino acids. J gave up 4 bases and V 5 bases, and 7 bases lay outside the gene matches. Germline CDR1 reads MNHEY; CDR2 reads SMNVEV (reference sequence). As DNA, the CDR3 is TGTGCCAGCAGTCCCGGGACTAGGGGATACAATGAGCAGTTCTTC. Its translation: CASSPGTRGYNEQFF.

This clone was seen only a few times. The rearrangement links TRBV6-2 or TRBV6-3 to TRBJ2-6; 9 positions agree with TRBD1. Per the germline V gene, CDR1 is MNHEY and CDR2 is SVGEGT. With V trimmed by 5 bases and J by 1 base, 6 bases remained unmatched. This CDR3 comprises 17 residues. In nucleotides, the CDR3 is TGTGCCAGCAGTCCCGGGACAGGGCTTTCTGGGGCCAACGTCCTGACTTTC. Encoded protein: CASSPGTGLSGANVLTF.

The J gene is TRBJ2-7, the V gene TRBV28, with 8 bases aligning to TRBD2. Unmatched junction bases numbered 9, after V lost 8 bases and J lost 6 bases. Germline loops: CDR1 MDHEN, CDR2 SYDVKM. This CDR3 has 13 residues. The CDR3 DNA reads as TGTGCCAGCTTAGGACTAGCTGGGAGCGAGCAGTACTTC. Translation: CASLGLAGSEQYF.

The chain couples TRBV5-6 to TRBJ1-2, with TRBD1 matching 7 bases. The CDR3 has 13 residues. In germline, CDR1 is SGHDT, CDR2 YYEEEE. Trimming cost V 4 bases and J 6 bases; bases outside gene matches: 6. CDR3 amino acids: CASSTSTGNGYTF. In DNA, the CDR3 is TGTGCCAGCAGCACCTCGACAGGGAATGGCTACACCTTC.

The chain couples TRBV10-3 to TRBJ1-1, with D unclear. This CDR3 is built from 13 residues. Germline V gene data show CDR1 as ENHRY and CDR2 as SYGVKD. Trimming removed 6 bases from V and 0 bases from J, with 8 bases in between. The CDR3 is CAISLGLNTEAFF. In DNA form, the CDR3 reads TGTGCCATCAGCTTGGGCCTGAACACTGAAGCTTTCTTT.

The V gene is TRBV7-7, the J gene TRBJ2-3; 8 bases are shared with TRBD2. The germline V gene encodes CDR1 SSHAT and CDR2 FNYEAQ (reference sequence). CDR3 length: 15 amino acids. Trimming took 5 bases from V and 4 from J; bases not matched to a gene: 8. CDR3 sequence: CASSPSGSNADTQYF. The DNA for the CDR3 is TGTGCCAGCAGCCCCAGCGGGAGTAACGCAGATACGCAGTATTTT. Full variable domain (remainder filled in from reference TRBV7-7 and TRBJ2-3): GAGVSQSPRYKVTKRGQDVTLRCDPISSHATLYWYQQALGQGPEFLTYFNYEAQPDKSGLPSDRFSAERPEGSISTLTIQRTEQRDSAMYRCASSPSGSNADTQYFGPGTRLTVL.

The rearrangement links TRBV5-1 to TRBJ2-1; unclear D gene. Germline V lookup: CDR1 SGHRS, CDR2 YFSETQ. With 0 bases removed from V and 3 bases from J, the gap between germline ends came to 10 bases. The CDR3 runs to 15 residues. The CDR3 nucleotides are TGCGCCAGCAGCTTGGCCTCACGCGGCTACAATGAGCAGTTCTTC. It translates to CASSLASRGYNEQFF.

The chain uses TRBV19 and TRBJ2-3, with 7 bases aligning to TRBD1. CDR1 LNHDA and CDR2 SQIVND come from the germline V gene (reference sequence). Trimming cost V 6 bases and J 2 bases; bases outside gene matches: 11. The CDR3 is 16 amino acids. This chain's CDR3 is CASSAAGTVTTDTQYF. CDR3 nucleotide sequence: TGTGCCAGTAGCGCCGCCGGGACAGTCACCACAGATACGCAGTATTTT.

The V call is TRBV6-1, the J call TRBJ2-5, with 7 nucleotides matching TRBD2. V trimming: 3 bases; J trimming: 5 bases; junction bases outside the gene matches: 3. The CDR3 consists of 13 residues. Germline V gene sequence: CDR1 MNHNS, CDR2 SASEGT. The CDR3 sequence is CASSETSTETQYF. CDR3 nucleotide sequence: TGTGCCAGCAGTGAGACTAGCACCGAGACCCAGTACTTC.

The CDR3 loop is CASSYIWGQGQETQYF. The CDR3, as DNA: TGTGCCAGCAGTTACATCTGGGGACAGGGTCAAGAGACCCAGTACTTC. V and J are TRBV6-6 and TRBJ2-5; 9 bases line up with TRBD1. The V segment lost 2 bases and the J segment 2 bases; nucleotides outside the gene matches: 6. CDR1 and CDR2 from the germline V gene are MNHNY and SVGAGI (reference sequence). The CDR3 extends over 16 amino acids.